Given below is one T cell receptor (beta chain) in context. Sequencing used immunoSEQ multiplex PCR; TCRdb keeps in-frame clones, though not all of them. The data show hundreds of thousands of clones, around 87% seen once. This sample is drawn from a study of shared T cell receptors in the human thymus. CDR1 and CDR2 (germline): MDHEN, SYDVKM. This CDR3 is built from 14 residues. The V and J ends lost 10 bases and 1 base, in that order; junction bases with no gene match: 6. These data were likewise used in another study, on human thymus T cells. That paper notes: It was healthy Finnish infants having corrective surgery for congenital heart defects who were the donors. Resections that were taken during corrective heart surgery supplied the thymus tissue. Thymic and blood repertoires appeared to show biased V and J gene usage. Overlap was high between thymic repertoires from unrelated individuals, as reported in related research.

This chain joins TRBV28 and TRBJ2-1, with 8 bases identical to TRBD2. This TCR derives from a boy less than two years old with a congenital heart defect. The specimen was thymocytes. The CDR3 here is CATTGRGSYNEQFF. The CDR3 DNA follows: TGTGCCACCACCGGGAGGGGGTCCTACAATGAGCAGTTCTTC.